This entry features one T cell receptor (beta chain) sequence. Its antigen remains undetermined. Base qualities are not at hand, and no much larger clone is one base apart. This entry comes from a study of blood T cell repertoires in COVID-19 (dated by TCRdb to 2019 to 2021). A note on the overall study: Collaborator samples came from the United States, Italy and Spain and covered acute and convalescent phases of COVID-19. The material from the prospective study consisted of cDNA or gDNA derived from T cells, B-cell-depleted T cells, or PBMCs. Deeply sampled blood TCRbeta repertoires from subjects exposed to, actively infected with, or recovered from COVID-19 were included in the dataset. The repertoires were released in a freely available public database intended as a resource for research on the immune response to SARS-CoV-2. Samples were obtained from the ongoing ImmuneRACE study (first 160 participants) and from approximately 1,200 subjects provided by 6 global collaborators. Nearly every sample came with metadata listing a de-identified subject ID, COVID-19 status, age in years and sex. Where available, HLA class I and class II types were taken from metadata supplied by the sample provider and were not determined by assay-based typing.

Taken from the germline V gene, the CDR1 and CDR2 loops are SNHLY and FYNNEI. Trimming at the junction amounts to 5 bases on V and 5 bases on J, and the germline ends lie 10 bases apart. Including cysteine and phenylalanine, the CDR3 has 13 amino acids. Only the CDR3 part of the read is kept: 39 bases, read in frame from the first base. One collaborating source in Seattle enrolled patients during active infection and followed them longitudinally through the course of disease. Collaborating institutions collected whole blood in K2EDTA tubes following their own protocols. For TCRbeta analysis, collaborators shipped samples in one of three forms: frozen whole blood, isolated PBMCs, or DNA extracted from either of those sample types. Here is what the overall study found, with its caveats: The amount of clinical and demographic metadata varied by source and participant and was provided uncurated.

The immunoSEQ Assay, a bias-controlled multiplex PCR, was used to amplify TCRbeta CDR3 regions from genomic DNA. The authors' pipeline ran thus. The number of nucleated cells in each sample was estimated from the amplification of reference gene primers within the assay. Sequence reads were collapsed and filtered to measure the absolute abundance of every unique TCRbeta CDR3 rearrangement. For each sample, productive Simpson clonality was calculated as the square root of Simpson's diversity index across productive rearrangements. TCRdb limited this immuneACCESS table to in-frame rearrangements with V and J called. A share of clones is missing; checked studies link under half to unresolved V genes, and the rest is unexplained. D and trimming come from the DNA, and the V and J calls and clone size come from that table. The sample yields about 200,000 clones; 85% to 90% were counted once. The biggest ten clones account for 10% to 13% of the sample.

The V and J segments used are TRBV2 and TRBJ1-5; tentative D gene TRBD1, with 6 bases matching. Material: peripheral blood. The source is a woman aged 45-60 years with COVID-19, enrolled during active disease. The CDR3 region has the sequence CASSKGEHQPQHF. The nucleotides read TGTGCCAGCAGTAAGGGGGAACATCAGCCCCAGCATTTT.